The text below deals with one T cell receptor (beta chain). Its antigen is unidentified. The sample is drawn from a study of T cells after yellow fever vaccination. Study findings and constraints: Post-booster repertoires contained most primary-vaccination clones again (about 95% CD4, approximately 86% CD8).

Germline values: CDR1 SGHRS, CDR2 YFSETQ. The trim removed 7 bases at V and 1 base at J, leaving 1 base unmatched. The CDR3 is made up of 13 amino acids. UMIs and a universal primer site were added when TCR cDNA was made by 5'RACE template switching. From the 5' RACE reads, TCRdb called clonotypes with MiXCR, one entry per CDR3 protein. This table holds hundreds of thousands of distinct CDR3 sequences, more than 9% found once. V is TRBV5-1 and J is TRBJ2-4; 8 positions match TRBD1. Here the sequenced sample was PBMCs, taken on the day of the first yellow fever vaccination. The source is a man younger than 35 who received the YFV17D yellow fever vaccine. In DNA form, the CDR3 reads TGCGCCAGCGGACAGGGTGCCAAAAACATTCAGTACTTC. Protein sequence: CASGQGAKNIQYF.